This is a list of T cell receptor beta chains from one sample in a study of vaccination effects on CD4 cells after COVID-19. Which antigens these TCRs recognize remains unknown. Generated by immunoSEQ multiplex PCR, the TCRdb table keeps only in-frame clones and is missing some. The sample contains about 74,000 clones, 75% to 80% of which appear only once. Here the sequenced sample was CD4+ T cells from PBMCs cultured without peptide, taken before COVID-19 vaccination. These receptors came from a human donor who received a COVID-19 vaccine. Both conserved end residues are part of each CDR3. Each record gives: J gene, V gene, clone size, D gene, CDR3 protein, CDR3 DNA. A D gene is named only where the DNA matches it firmly. The size of a clone is reported for some rows only, either as once, few or many, or as a class for expanded clones.

J: TRBJ2-2; V: TRBV5-4; size: few; D: TRBD1; CDR3: CASSPGTGETGELFF; DNA: TGTGCCAGCAGCCCCGGGACAGGGGAGACCGGGGAGCTGTTTTTT
J: TRBJ1-1; V: TRBV29-1; size: NA; D: NA; CDR3: CSVLQALTEAFF; DNA: TGCAGCGTTCTACAGGCCCTCACTGAAGCTTTCTTT
J: TRBJ2-3; V: TRBV7-8; size: once; D: NA; CDR3: CASRVGASTDTQYF; DNA: TGTGCCAGCAGGGTCGGGGCGAGCACAGATACGCAGTATTTT
J: TRBJ1-5; V: TRBV2; size: NA; D: TRBD1; CDR3: CASSARGDRGNQPQHF; DNA: TGTGCCAGCAGTGCTCGCGGGGACAGGGGCAATCAGCCCCAGCATTTT
J: TRBJ1-5; V: TRBV18; size: NA; D: TRBD1; CDR3: CASSPGGQGAGQPQHF; DNA: TGTGCCAGCTCACCGGGGGGACAGGGGGCTGGTCAGCCCCAGCATTTT
J: TRBJ2-5; V: TRBV15; size: once; D: NA; CDR3: CATSRPDRETQYF; DNA: TGTGCCACCAGCAGACCAGATAGAGAGACCCAGTACTTC
J: TRBJ1-1; V: TRBV25-1; size: NA; D: NA; CDR3: CASSEGTEAFF; DNA: TGTGCCAGCAGTGAAGGTACTGAAGCTTTCTTT
J: TRBJ1-1; V: TRBV5-1; size: NA; D: NA; CDR3: CASSSSTGMKNTEAFF; DNA: TGCGCCAGCAGCAGTAGCACAGGGATGAAGAACACTGAAGCTTTCTTT
J: TRBJ1-1; V: TRBV3-1/TRBV3-2; size: once; D: NA; CDR3: CASSPTGSSYTEAFF; DNA: TGTGCCAGCAGCCCAACCGGTTCGTCATACACTGAAGCTTTCTTT
J: TRBJ1-2; V: TRBV5-1; size: NA; D: NA; CDR3: CASSLGDTLGDGYTF; DNA: TGCGCCAGCAGCTTGGGCGACACTCTAGGGGATGGCTACACCTTC
J: TRBJ2-1; V: TRBV7-2; size: once; D: TRBD1; CDR3: CASTLQTGGGEQFF; DNA: TGTGCCAGCACCCTCCAAACAGGGGGCGGTGAGCAGTTCTTC
J: TRBJ1-5; V: TRBV14; size: NA; D: NA; CDR3: CASSLGGRDQPQHF; DNA: TGTGCCAGCAGCCTGGGGGGAAGGGATCAGCCCCAGCATTTT
J: TRBJ2-6; V: TRBV6-2/TRBV6-3; size: NA; D: NA; CDR3: CASSYSMNQGSGANVLTF; DNA: TGTGCCAGCAGTTACTCGATGAATCAGGGATCTGGGGCCAACGTCCTGACTTTC
J: TRBJ2-5; V: TRBV7-2; size: NA; D: NA; CDR3: CASRDANSRETQYF; DNA: TGTGCCAGCCGGGACGCAAATTCCCGGGAGACCCAGTACTTC
J: TRBJ2-1; V: TRBV10-3; size: NA; D: TRBD1; CDR3: CAISERDRAFHNEQFF; DNA: TGTGCCATCAGTGAACGGGACAGGGCGTTCCACAATGAGCAGTTCTTC
J: TRBJ1-4; V: TRBV6-1; size: NA; D: TRBD1; CDR3: CASSEFGDRFEKLFF; DNA: TGTGCCAGCAGTGAATTTGGGGACAGGTTCGAAAAACTGTTTTTT
J: TRBJ2-5; V: TRBV5-4; size: NA; D: NA; CDR3: CASSLTGTGQETQYF; DNA: TGTGCCAGCAGCTTGACCGGGACGGGACAAGAGACCCAGTACTTC
J: TRBJ2-5; V: TRBV5-5; size: NA; D: NA; CDR3: CASGGTVIQETQYF; DNA: TGTGCCAGCGGGGGGACTGTTATTCAAGAGACCCAGTACTTC
J: TRBJ2-3; V: TRBV9; size: NA; D: TRBD2; CDR3: CASSTSGARYF; DNA: TGTGCCAGCAGCACTAGCGGGGCGCGGTATTTT
J: TRBJ1-1; V: TRBV30; size: NA; D: NA; CDR3: CAWSGAVMNTEAFF; DNA: TGTGCCTGGAGTGGGGCGGTGATGAACACTGAAGCTTTCTTT
J: TRBJ1-1; V: TRBV2; size: NA; D: NA; CDR3: CASSPRVRETEAFF; DNA: TGTGCCAGCAGCCCCCGGGTGAGAGAAACTGAAGCTTTCTTT
J: TRBJ2-2; V: TRBV19; size: NA; D: NA; CDR3: CASSIQWGVNGELFF; DNA: TGTGCCAGTAGTATTCAGTGGGGGGTTAACGGGGAGCTGTTTTTT
J: TRBJ1-4; V: TRBV19; size: few; D: NA; CDR3: CASSFRRGGTGEKLFF; DNA: TGTGCCAGTAGTTTCCGACGCGGGGGAACGGGCGAAAAACTGTTTTTT
J: TRBJ2-1; V: TRBV18; size: NA; D: TRBD2; CDR3: CASSPRSGGGYNEQFF; DNA: TGTGCCAGCTCACCGAGAAGCGGGGGGGGCTACAATGAGCAGTTCTTC
J: TRBJ1-2; V: TRBV2; size: NA; D: NA; CDR3: CASRVSLDYGYTF; DNA: TGTGCCAGCAGGGTGAGCCTGGACTATGGCTACACCTTC
J: TRBJ1-6; V: TRBV5-4; size: NA; D: NA; CDR3: CASSLGGSTGTYNSPLHF; DNA: TGTGCCAGCAGCTTGGGAGGTTCGACTGGGACCTATAATTCACCCCTCCACTTT
J: TRBJ1-4; V: TRBV6-5; size: NA; D: NA; CDR3: CASRLQATREKLFF; DNA: TGTGCCAGCAGACTACAGGCAACCCGGGAAAAACTGTTTTTT
J: TRBJ2-2; V: TRBV27; size: NA; D: NA; CDR3: CASSLRTNTGELFF; DNA: TGTGCCAGCAGTTTACGGACGAACACCGGGGAGCTGTTTTTT
J: TRBJ2-1; V: TRBV4-1; size: NA; D: TRBD2; CDR3: CASSALGLAGLSDEQFF; DNA: TGCGCCAGCAGCGCGCTGGGACTAGCGGGGCTATCAGATGAGCAGTTCTTC
J: TRBJ2-2; V: TRBV30; size: NA; D: NA; CDR3: CAWSVSRTNTGELFF; DNA: TGTGCCTGGAGTGTGAGCCGGACGAACACCGGGGAGCTGTTTTTT
J: TRBJ2-2; V: TRBV6-2/TRBV6-3; size: NA; D: NA; CDR3: CASSYRFNTGELFF; DNA: TGTGCCAGCAGTTACCGGTTTAACACCGGGGAGCTGTTTTTT
J: TRBJ1-5; V: TRBV19; size: NA; D: NA; CDR3: CASSIDIGRTHSNQPQHF; DNA: TGTGCCAGTAGTATAGATATAGGGCGGACTCATAGCAATCAGCCCCAGCATTTT
J: TRBJ2-1; V: TRBV19; size: NA; D: TRBD1; CDR3: CASKPGQGVNEQFF; DNA: TGTGCCAGTAAACCGGGACAGGGGGTCAATGAGCAGTTCTTC
J: TRBJ2-3; V: TRBV5-6; size: NA; D: TRBD2; CDR3: CASSMGLADSTDTQYF; DNA: TGTGCCAGCAGCATGGGACTAGCGGATAGCACAGATACGCAGTATTTT
J: TRBJ2-5; V: TRBV7-2; size: NA; D: TRBD1; CDR3: CASSRQGETQYF; DNA: TGTGCCAGCAGCCGACAGGGAGAGACCCAGTACTTC
J: TRBJ1-5; V: TRBV24-1; size: NA; D: TRBD1; CDR3: CATSDSGGRNQPQHF; DNA: TGTGCCACCAGTGATTCAGGGGGTCGCAATCAGCCCCAGCATTTT
J: TRBJ2-5; V: TRBV7-3; size: NA; D: TRBD2; CDR3: CASSRDTGGATQYF; DNA: TGTGCCAGCAGCCGGGACACCGGGGGGGCGACCCAGTACTTC
J: TRBJ1-1; V: TRBV9; size: NA; D: TRBD1; CDR3: CASSGTGSTEAFF; DNA: TGTGCCAGCAGCGGGACAGGGTCCACTGAAGCTTTCTTT
J: TRBJ1-2; V: TRBV12-3/TRBV12-4; size: NA; D: NA; CDR3: CASSLSPSGYTF; DNA: TGTGCCAGCAGTTTAAGTCCGAGCGGCTACACCTTC
J: TRBJ1-6; V: TRBV28; size: few; D: TRBD1; CDR3: CASSQWQGAGSPLHF; DNA: TGTGCCAGCAGCCAATGGCAGGGGGCCGGATCACCCCTCCACTTT
J: TRBJ2-1; V: TRBV10-3; size: NA; D: NA; CDR3: CATGGQSDEQFF; DNA: TGTGCCACAGGTGGACAGTCGGATGAGCAGTTCTTC
J: TRBJ1-6; V: TRBV12-5; size: NA; D: TRBD1; CDR3: CASDGGQEASRNSPLHF; DNA: TGTGCTAGTGACGGAGGACAGGAAGCCTCGCGGAATTCACCCCTCCACTTT
J: TRBJ2-3; V: TRBV27; size: once; D: NA; CDR3: CASSSRFLASTDTQYF; DNA: TGTGCCAGCAGTTCCCGGTTTTTGGCCAGCACAGATACGCAGTATTTT
J: TRBJ2-2; V: TRBV5-1; size: NA; D: NA; CDR3: CASSFLAGTSNTGELFF; DNA: TGCGCCAGCAGCTTCCTCGCGGGCACTTCGAACACCGGGGAGCTGTTTTTT
J: TRBJ2-5; V: TRBV28; size: NA; D: NA; CDR3: CASTLRAWVGGETQYF; DNA: TGTGCCAGCACCCTCAGGGCCTGGGTAGGGGGAGAGACCCAGTACTTC
J: TRBJ2-5; V: TRBV7-2; size: once; D: TRBD2; CDR3: CASSYTSGGARETQYF; DNA: TGTGCCAGCAGCTATACTAGCGGGGGGGCCAGGGAGACCCAGTACTTC
J: TRBJ2-3; V: TRBV2; size: NA; D: TRBD2; CDR3: CASSEEASGSTDTQYF; DNA: TGTGCCAGCAGTGAAGAAGCTAGCGGTAGCACAGATACGCAGTATTTT
J: TRBJ2-5; V: TRBV29-1; size: NA; D: NA; CDR3: CSVRWGQLQETQYF; DNA: TGCAGCGTCCGGTGGGGGCAGCTCCAAGAGACCCAGTACTTC
J: TRBJ1-4; V: TRBV5-7; size: NA; D: NA; CDR3: CASSHFATNEKLFF; DNA: TGTGCCAGCAGCCATTTTGCAACTAATGAAAAACTGTTTTTT
J: TRBJ2-5; V: TRBV3-1/TRBV3-2; size: NA; D: TRBD1; CDR3: CASSQRQGVHQETQYF; DNA: TGTGCCAGCAGCCAGAGACAGGGGGTTCACCAAGAGACCCAGTACTTC
J: TRBJ1-2; V: TRBV6-1; size: NA; D: NA; CDR3: CASSENTAGYTF; DNA: TGTGCCAGCAGTGAAAACACCGCTGGCTACACCTTC
J: TRBJ2-3; V: TRBV5-5; size: few; D: TRBD1; CDR3: CASSFSGGGADTQYF; DNA: TGTGCCAGCAGCTTTTCAGGGGGCGGGGCAGATACGCAGTATTTT
J: TRBJ1-1; V: TRBV19; size: few; D: TRBD1; CDR3: CASSGQGGEAFF; DNA: TGTGCCAGTAGCGGACAGGGAGGCGAAGCTTTCTTT
J: TRBJ2-1; V: TRBV6-1; size: NA; D: NA; CDR3: CASSEFLGEQFF; DNA: TGTGCCAGCAGTGAATTCCTGGGTGAGCAGTTCTTC
J: TRBJ1-5; V: TRBV2; size: NA; D: NA; CDR3: CASKEGEGYQPQHF; DNA: TGTGCCAGCAAGGAGGGGGAGGGCTATCAGCCCCAGCATTTT
J: TRBJ2-1; V: TRBV18; size: NA; D: TRBD2; CDR3: CASSPPSGGASDEQFF; DNA: TGTGCCAGCTCACCCCCTAGCGGGGGGGCCAGTGATGAGCAGTTCTTC
J: TRBJ2-2; V: TRBV4-3; size: NA; D: NA; CDR3: CASSQGRAWTGELFF; DNA: TGCGCCAGCAGCCAAGGTAGAGCGTGGACCGGGGAGCTGTTTTTT
J: TRBJ1-2; V: TRBV29-1; size: NA; D: NA; CDR3: CSVEDLPGVHTF; DNA: TGCAGCGTTGAAGATCTTCCAGGAGTCCACACCTTC
J: TRBJ2-5; V: TRBV5-1; size: NA; D: TRBD2; CDR3: CASSLGGGQETQYF; DNA: TGCGCCAGCAGTTTAGGCGGGGGTCAAGAGACCCAGTACTTC
J: TRBJ2-3; V: TRBV28; size: NA; D: TRBD2; CDR3: CASSFRGGTDTQYF; DNA: TGTGCCAGCAGTTTCCGGGGGGGCACAGATACGCAGTATTTT